Below, one T cell receptor beta chain is given with its context. This table comes from immunoSEQ multiplex PCR, and its TCRdb copy is limited to in-frame clones, with some not included. The sample includes about 120,000 clones, 84% of them seen just once. This sample is drawn from a study of blood T cell repertoires in COVID-19. This TCR was sampled from a woman in her 30s who had recovered from COVID-19. Sequenced input: PBMCs or T cells enriched from blood (not recorded which).

The CDR3 region has the DNA TGTGCAAGTCGCTTAGAATGCGGTAAAGAACCCCTGAGACAGGGCGTCCAAGCGAAGCAGTACTTC. It encodes CASRLECGKEPLRQGVQAKQYF. The chain carries TRBV12-2 and TRBJ2-7; the tabulated D call, TRBD1, remains unverified against the DNA. TRBV12-2 is a pseudogene segment. The CDR3 has 22 residues.